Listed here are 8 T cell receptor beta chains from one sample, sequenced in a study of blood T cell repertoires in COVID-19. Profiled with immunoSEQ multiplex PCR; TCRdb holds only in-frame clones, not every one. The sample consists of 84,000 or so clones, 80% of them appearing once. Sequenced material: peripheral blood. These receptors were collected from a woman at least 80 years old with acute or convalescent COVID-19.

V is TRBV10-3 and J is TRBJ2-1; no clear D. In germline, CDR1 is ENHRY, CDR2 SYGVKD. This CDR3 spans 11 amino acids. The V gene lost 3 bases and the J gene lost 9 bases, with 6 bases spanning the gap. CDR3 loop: CAISEAGEQFF. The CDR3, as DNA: TGTGCCATCAGTGAAGCTGGTGAGCAGTTCTTC.

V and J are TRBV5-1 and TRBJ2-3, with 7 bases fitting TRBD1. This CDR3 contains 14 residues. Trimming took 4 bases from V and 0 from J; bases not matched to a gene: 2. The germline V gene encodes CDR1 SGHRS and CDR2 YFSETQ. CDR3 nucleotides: TGCGCCAGCAGCCAGACAGGGAGCACAGATACGCAGTATTTT. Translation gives CASSQTGSTDTQYF.

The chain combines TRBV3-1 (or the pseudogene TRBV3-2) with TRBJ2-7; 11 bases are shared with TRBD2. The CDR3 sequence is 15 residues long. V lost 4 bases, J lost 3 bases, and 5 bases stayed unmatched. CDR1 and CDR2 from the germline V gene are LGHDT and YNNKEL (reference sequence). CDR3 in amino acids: CASSRRLAGHYEQYF. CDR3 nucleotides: TGTGCCAGCAGCCGCCGACTAGCGGGACACTACGAGCAGTACTTC.

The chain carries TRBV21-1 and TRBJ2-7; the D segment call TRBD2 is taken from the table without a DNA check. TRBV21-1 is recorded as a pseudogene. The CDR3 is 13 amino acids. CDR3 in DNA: TGTGCCAGGACTAGCGGGGTTCCCTACGAGCAGTACTTC. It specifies CARTSGVPYEQYF.

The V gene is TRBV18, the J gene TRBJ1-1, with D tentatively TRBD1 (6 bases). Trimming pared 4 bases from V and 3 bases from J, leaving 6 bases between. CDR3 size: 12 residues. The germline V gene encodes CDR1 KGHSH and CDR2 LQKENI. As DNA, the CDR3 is TGTGCCAGCTCACACAGGGACACTGAAGCTTTCTTT. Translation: CASSHRDTEAFF.

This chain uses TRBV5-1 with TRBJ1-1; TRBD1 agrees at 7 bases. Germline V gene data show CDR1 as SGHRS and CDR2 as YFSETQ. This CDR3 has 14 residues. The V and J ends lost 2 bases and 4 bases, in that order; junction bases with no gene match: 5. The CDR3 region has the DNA TGCGCCAGCAGCTTTACAGGGGAAGGCACTGAAGCTTTCTTT. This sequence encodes CASSFTGEGTEAFF.

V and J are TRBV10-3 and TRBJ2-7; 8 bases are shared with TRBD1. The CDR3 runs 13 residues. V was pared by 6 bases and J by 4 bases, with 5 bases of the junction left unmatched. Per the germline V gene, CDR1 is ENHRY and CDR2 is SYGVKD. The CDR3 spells CAISGDRLYEQYF. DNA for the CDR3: TGTGCCATCAGCGGGGACAGGTTATACGAGCAGTACTTC.

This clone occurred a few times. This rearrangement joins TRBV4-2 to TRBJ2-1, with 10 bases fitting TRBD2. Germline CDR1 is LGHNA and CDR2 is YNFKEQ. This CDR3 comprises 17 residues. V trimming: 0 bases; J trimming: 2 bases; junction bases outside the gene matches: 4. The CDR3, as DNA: TGTGCCAGCAGCCAAGATCTAGGACTAGCGGCCTACAATGAGCAGTTCTTC. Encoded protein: CASSQDLGLAAYNEQFF.